Listed below are T cell receptor beta chains from one sample, sequenced in a study of metastatic and nonmetastatic thyroid tumors. TCRdb re-clonotyped the PCR reads via MiXCR. The sample yields 13,000 or so clones, approximately 23% seen once. Sequenced sample: adjacent normal tissue. These receptors were collected from a female donor with papillary thyroid cancer or a benign thyroid nodule (not recorded which). Some clones in this sample may be carry-over from other donors' samples. The CDR3 runs from the conserved cysteine through the conserved F or W. Fields, in order: J gene, clone size, V gene, CDR3 protein. Expanded clones get a size class; other rows say once, few or many, or leave the size out.

j_call: TRBJ2-7; clone_size: few; v_call: TRBV12-3/TRBV12-4; cdr3_aa: CASSPSGLADNEQYF
j_call: TRBJ2-1; clone_size: few; v_call: TRBV27; cdr3_aa: CASTGEGINEQFF
j_call: TRBJ1-2; clone_size: many; v_call: TRBV9; cdr3_aa: CASSEGWDSRGYTF
j_call: TRBJ2-1; clone_size: many; v_call: TRBV4-2; cdr3_aa: CASSQEFGTPRSYNEQFF
j_call: TRBJ2-1; clone_size: many; v_call: TRBV5-4; cdr3_aa: CASSPGTGGYNEQFF
j_call: TRBJ2-2; clone_size: -; v_call: TRBV19; cdr3_aa: CASTTLGHFTGELFF
j_call: TRBJ2-2; clone_size: once; v_call: TRBV30; cdr3_aa: CAWSRGLNTGELFF
j_call: TRBJ2-7; clone_size: many; v_call: TRBV5-6; cdr3_aa: CASSLTGGLAGGYEQYF
j_call: TRBJ2-1; clone_size: -; v_call: TRBV12-3/TRBV12-4; cdr3_aa: CASSPGNEQFF
j_call: TRBJ2-3; clone_size: few; v_call: TRBV6-4; cdr3_aa: CASSDRETDTQYF
j_call: TRBJ1-1; clone_size: medium-sized; v_call: TRBV28; cdr3_aa: CASSPGQGWTEAFF
j_call: TRBJ2-5; clone_size: many; v_call: TRBV7-3; cdr3_aa: CASSLTSRAGGGETQYF
j_call: TRBJ2-3; clone_size: many; v_call: TRBV20-1; cdr3_aa: CSAVQGPSTDTQYF
j_call: TRBJ2-2; clone_size: -; v_call: TRBV5-1; cdr3_aa: CASSLGGRGGELFF
j_call: TRBJ2-3; clone_size: -; v_call: TRBV6-5; cdr3_aa: CASTYGSNTDTQYF
j_call: TRBJ2-7; clone_size: medium-sized; v_call: TRBV6-1; cdr3_aa: CASRPGTGPSYEQYF
j_call: TRBJ2-7; clone_size: few; v_call: TRBV28; cdr3_aa: CASRPPGLSAGYEQYF
j_call: TRBJ1-1; clone_size: medium-sized; v_call: TRBV15; cdr3_aa: CATSRLGTATEAFF
j_call: TRBJ2-2; clone_size: medium-sized; v_call: TRBV11-3; cdr3_aa: CASSPGQGASTGELFF
j_call: TRBJ2-7; clone_size: medium-sized; v_call: TRBV2; cdr3_aa: CASSEGTGDYEQYF
j_call: TRBJ2-2; clone_size: medium-sized; v_call: TRBV11-3; cdr3_aa: CASSTPRYTGELFF
j_call: TRBJ2-1; clone_size: many; v_call: TRBV6-2/TRBV6-3; cdr3_aa: CASSASSSYNEQFF
j_call: TRBJ1-1; clone_size: -; v_call: TRBV5-1; cdr3_aa: CASIPLGAGIMNTEAFF
j_call: TRBJ2-5; clone_size: medium-sized; v_call: TRBV7-3; cdr3_aa: CASSPQVTGETQYF
j_call: TRBJ2-7; clone_size: -; v_call: TRBV11-2; cdr3_aa: CASSPSWRLAGDTGEQYF
j_call: TRBJ1-1; clone_size: -; v_call: TRBV27; cdr3_aa: CASSLTDYTEAFF
j_call: TRBJ2-2; clone_size: medium-sized; v_call: TRBV2; cdr3_aa: CATSALNTGELFF
j_call: TRBJ2-2; clone_size: -; v_call: TRBV24-1; cdr3_aa: CATRSTHTGELFF
j_call: TRBJ2-1; clone_size: medium-sized; v_call: TRBV20-1; cdr3_aa: CSARHRDRSYNEQFF
j_call: TRBJ1-1; clone_size: few; v_call: TRBV6-1; cdr3_aa: CASRGTGRLHTEAFF
j_call: TRBJ2-2; clone_size: medium-sized; v_call: TRBV2; cdr3_aa: CASRGTGELFF
j_call: TRBJ2-2; clone_size: few; v_call: TRBV27; cdr3_aa: CASSETGKNTGELFF
j_call: TRBJ2-3; clone_size: many; v_call: TRBV30; cdr3_aa: CAWEDWVGTDTQYF
j_call: TRBJ2-1; clone_size: -; v_call: TRBV6-1; cdr3_aa: CASTLLAGSYNEQFF
j_call: TRBJ2-1; clone_size: medium-sized; v_call: TRBV28; cdr3_aa: CASSFNFGREAYNEQFF
j_call: TRBJ2-3; clone_size: few; v_call: TRBV10-3; cdr3_aa: CAISDSPGEGTDTQYF
j_call: TRBJ2-5; clone_size: medium-sized; v_call: TRBV19; cdr3_aa: CASSESQETQYF
j_call: TRBJ2-1; clone_size: few; v_call: TRBV19; cdr3_aa: CARFDSVGEQFF
j_call: TRBJ2-5; clone_size: many; v_call: TRBV24-1; cdr3_aa: CATSDFRDPGREETQYF